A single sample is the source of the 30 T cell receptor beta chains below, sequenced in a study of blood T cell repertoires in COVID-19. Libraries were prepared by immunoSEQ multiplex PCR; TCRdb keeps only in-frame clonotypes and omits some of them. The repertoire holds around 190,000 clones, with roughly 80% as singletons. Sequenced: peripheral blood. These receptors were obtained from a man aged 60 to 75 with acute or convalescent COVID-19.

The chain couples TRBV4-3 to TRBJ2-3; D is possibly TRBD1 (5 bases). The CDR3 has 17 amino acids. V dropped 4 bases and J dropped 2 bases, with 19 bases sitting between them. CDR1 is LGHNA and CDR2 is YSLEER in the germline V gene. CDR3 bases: TGCGCCAGCAGCCCTTTCAGGGCTACGGAGATCACAGATACGCAGTATTTT. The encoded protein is CASSPFRATEITDTQYF.

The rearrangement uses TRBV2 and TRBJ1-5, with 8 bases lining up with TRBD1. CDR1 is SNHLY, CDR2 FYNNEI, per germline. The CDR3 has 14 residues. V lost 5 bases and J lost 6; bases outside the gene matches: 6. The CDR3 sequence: CASSLQGAGQPQHF. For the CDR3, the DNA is TGTGCCAGCAGTTTGCAGGGGGCTGGTCAGCCCCAGCATTTT.

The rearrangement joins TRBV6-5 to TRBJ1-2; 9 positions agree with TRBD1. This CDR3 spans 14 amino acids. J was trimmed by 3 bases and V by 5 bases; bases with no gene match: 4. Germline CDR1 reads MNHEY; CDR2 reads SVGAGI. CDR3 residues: CASSLRQGDYGYTF. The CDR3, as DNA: TGTGCCAGCAGTCTACGACAGGGGGACTATGGCTACACCTTC.

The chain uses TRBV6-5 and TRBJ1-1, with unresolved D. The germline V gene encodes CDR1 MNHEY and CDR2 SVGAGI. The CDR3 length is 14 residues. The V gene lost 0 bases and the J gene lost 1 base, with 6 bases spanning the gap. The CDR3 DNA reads TGTGCCAGCAGTTACTCGAACAGGAACACTGAAGCTTTCTTT. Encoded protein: CASSYSNRNTEAFF.

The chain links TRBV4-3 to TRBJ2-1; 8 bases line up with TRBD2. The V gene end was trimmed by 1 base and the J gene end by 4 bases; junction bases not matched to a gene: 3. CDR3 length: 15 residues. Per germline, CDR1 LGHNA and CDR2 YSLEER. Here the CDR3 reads CASSQGTSSYNEQFF. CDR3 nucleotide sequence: TGCGCCAGCAGCCAAGGGACTAGCTCGTACAATGAGCAGTTCTTC.

This CDR3 reads CASSNSGGTHNEQFF. CDR3 nucleotides: TGTGCCAGTAGCAATAGCGGGGGGACCCACAATGAGCAGTTCTTC. J is TRBJ2-1 and V is TRBV19; TRBD2 matches 10 bases. Germline V gene lookup returns CDR1 LNHDA and CDR2 SQIVND (reference sequence). The CDR3 has 15 residues. The ends lost 6 bases at V and 5 bases at J; junction bases unmatched: 7.

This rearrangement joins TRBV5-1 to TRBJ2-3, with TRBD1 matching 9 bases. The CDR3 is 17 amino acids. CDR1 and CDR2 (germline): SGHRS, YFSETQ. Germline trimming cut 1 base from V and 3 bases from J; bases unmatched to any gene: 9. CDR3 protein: CASSLMGPGQGTDTQYF. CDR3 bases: TGCGCCAGCAGCTTGATGGGGCCGGGACAGGGTACAGATACGCAGTATTTT.

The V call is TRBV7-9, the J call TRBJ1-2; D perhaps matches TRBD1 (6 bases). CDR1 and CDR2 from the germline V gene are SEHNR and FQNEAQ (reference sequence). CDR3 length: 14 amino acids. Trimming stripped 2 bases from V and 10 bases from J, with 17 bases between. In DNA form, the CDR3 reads TGTGCCAGCAGCTTATCACGCACAGGGCAGGACTACACCTTC. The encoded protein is CASSLSRTGQDYTF.

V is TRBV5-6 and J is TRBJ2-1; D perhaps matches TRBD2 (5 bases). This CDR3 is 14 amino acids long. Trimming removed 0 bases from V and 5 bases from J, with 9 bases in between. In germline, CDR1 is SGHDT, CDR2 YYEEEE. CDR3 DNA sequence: TGTGCCAGCAGCTTGGCCTCGGGAAACAATGAGCAGTTCTTC. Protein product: CASSLASGNNEQFF. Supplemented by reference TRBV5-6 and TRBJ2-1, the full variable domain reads DAGVTQSPTHLIKTRGQQVTLRCSPKSGHDTVSWYQQALGQGPQFIFQYYEEEERQRGNFPDRFSGHQFPNYSSELNVNALLLGDSALYLCASSLASGNNEQFFGPGTRLTVL.

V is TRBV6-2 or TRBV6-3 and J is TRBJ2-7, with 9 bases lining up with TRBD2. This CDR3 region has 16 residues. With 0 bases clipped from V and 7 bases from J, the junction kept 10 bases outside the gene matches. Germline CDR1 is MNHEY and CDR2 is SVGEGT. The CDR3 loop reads CASSYSGTSGWEEQYF. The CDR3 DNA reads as TGTGCCAGCAGTTACTCAGGAACTAGCGGGTGGGAAGAGCAGTACTTC.

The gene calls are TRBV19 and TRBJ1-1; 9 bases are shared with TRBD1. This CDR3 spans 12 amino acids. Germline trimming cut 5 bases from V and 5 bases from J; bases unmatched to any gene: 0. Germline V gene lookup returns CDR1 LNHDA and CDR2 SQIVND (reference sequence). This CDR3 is CASSDRGTEAFF. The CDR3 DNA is TGTGCCAGTAGTGACAGGGGGACTGAAGCTTTCTTT. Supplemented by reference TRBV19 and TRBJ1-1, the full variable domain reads DGGITQSPKYLFRKEGQNVTLSCEQNLNHDAMYWYRQDPGQGLRLIYYSQIVNDFQKGDIAEGYSVSREKKESFPLTVTSAQKNPTAFYLCASSDRGTEAFFGQGTRLTVV.

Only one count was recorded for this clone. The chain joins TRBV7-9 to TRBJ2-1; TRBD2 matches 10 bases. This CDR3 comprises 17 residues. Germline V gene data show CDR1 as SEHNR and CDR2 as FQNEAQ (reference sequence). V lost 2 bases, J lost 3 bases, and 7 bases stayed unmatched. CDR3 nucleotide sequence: TGTGCCAGCAGCTTACTCGGTCTAGCGGGAGTCTACAATGAGCAGTTCTTC. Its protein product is CASSLLGLAGVYNEQFF. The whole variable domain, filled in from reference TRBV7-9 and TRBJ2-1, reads DTGVSQNPRHKITKRGQNVTFRCDPISEHNRLYWYRQTLGQGPEFLTYFQNEAQLEKSRLLSDRFSAERPKGSFSTLEIQRTEQGDSAMYLCASSLLGLAGVYNEQFFGPGTRLTVL.

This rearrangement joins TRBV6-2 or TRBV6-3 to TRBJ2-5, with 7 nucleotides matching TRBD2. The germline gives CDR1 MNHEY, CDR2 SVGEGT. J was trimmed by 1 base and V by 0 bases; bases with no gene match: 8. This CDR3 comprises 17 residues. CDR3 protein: CASSYSPRLAAQETQYF. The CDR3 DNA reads TGTGCCAGCAGTTACTCCCCACGGCTAGCGGCCCAAGAGACCCAGTACTTC.

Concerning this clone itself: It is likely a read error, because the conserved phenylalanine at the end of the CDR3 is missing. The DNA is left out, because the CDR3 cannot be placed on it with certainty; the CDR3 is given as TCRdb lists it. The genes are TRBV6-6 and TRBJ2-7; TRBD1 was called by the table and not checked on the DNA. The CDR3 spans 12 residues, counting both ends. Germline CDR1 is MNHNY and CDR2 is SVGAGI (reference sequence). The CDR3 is CASTPERDRVIL.

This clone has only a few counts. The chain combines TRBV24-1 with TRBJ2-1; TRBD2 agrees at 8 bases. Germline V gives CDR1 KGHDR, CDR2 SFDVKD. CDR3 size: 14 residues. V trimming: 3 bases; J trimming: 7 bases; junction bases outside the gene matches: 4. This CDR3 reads CATSDVAGMNEQFF. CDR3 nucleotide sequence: TGTGCCACCAGTGATGTAGCGGGAATGAATGAGCAGTTCTTC.

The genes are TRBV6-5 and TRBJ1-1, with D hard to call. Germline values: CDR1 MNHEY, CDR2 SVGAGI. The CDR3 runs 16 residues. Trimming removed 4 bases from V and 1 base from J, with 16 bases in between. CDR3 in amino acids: CASSSFSISRNTEAFF. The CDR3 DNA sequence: TGTGCCAGCAGTTCGTTCTCGATTTCGAGGAACACTGAAGCTTTCTTT.

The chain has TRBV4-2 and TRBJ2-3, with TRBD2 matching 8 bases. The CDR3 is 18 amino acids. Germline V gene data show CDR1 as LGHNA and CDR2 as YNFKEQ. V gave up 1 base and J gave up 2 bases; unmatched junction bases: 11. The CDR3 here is CASSQVPQRGPFTDTQYF. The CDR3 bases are TGTGCCAGCAGCCAAGTTCCGCAGCGGGGGCCCTTCACAGATACGCAGTATTTT.

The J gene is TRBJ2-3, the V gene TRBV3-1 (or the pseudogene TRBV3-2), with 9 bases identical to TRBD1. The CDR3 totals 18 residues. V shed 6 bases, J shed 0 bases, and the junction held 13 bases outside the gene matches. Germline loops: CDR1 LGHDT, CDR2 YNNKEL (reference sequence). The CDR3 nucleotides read TGTGCCAGCAGGATATCTCGGGGGACAGGGATTAGCACAGATACGCAGTATTTT. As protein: CASRISRGTGISTDTQYF.

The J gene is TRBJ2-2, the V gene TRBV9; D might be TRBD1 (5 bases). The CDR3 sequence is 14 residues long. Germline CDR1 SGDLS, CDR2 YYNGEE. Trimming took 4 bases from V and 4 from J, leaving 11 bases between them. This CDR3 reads CASSRVQVTGELFF. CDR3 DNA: TGTGCCAGCAGCAGGGTACAGGTCACCGGGGAGCTGTTTTTT.

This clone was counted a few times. CDR3 sequence reads: CASSLIGGTEAFF. The CDR3 bases are TGTGCCAGCAGTTTAATCGGGGGGACCGAAGCTTTCTTT. V is TRBV28 and J is TRBJ1-1; possible D gene TRBD1, 5 bases. The germline gives CDR1 MDHEN, CDR2 SYDVKM. CDR3 length equals 13 residues. V lost 2 bases and J lost 8, with 12 bases in between.

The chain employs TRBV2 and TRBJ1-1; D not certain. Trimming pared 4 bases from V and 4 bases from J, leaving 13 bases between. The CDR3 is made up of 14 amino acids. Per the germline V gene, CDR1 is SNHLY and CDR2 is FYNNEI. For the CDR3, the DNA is TGTGCCAGCAGTGCCAAATTGACGGGCACTGAAGCTTTCTTT. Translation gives CASSAKLTGTEAFF.

CDR3 residues: CASSLAALSSADTQYF. The CDR3 DNA is TGCGCCAGCAGCTTGGCCGCGCTTTCTAGCGCAGATACGCAGTATTTT. This sequence joins TRBV5-1 and TRBJ2-3, with a possible D match to TRBD2 (6 bases). CDR1 SGHRS and CDR2 YFSETQ come from the germline V gene. With 0 bases removed from V and 4 bases from J, the gap between germline ends came to 15 bases. This CDR3 contains 16 residues.

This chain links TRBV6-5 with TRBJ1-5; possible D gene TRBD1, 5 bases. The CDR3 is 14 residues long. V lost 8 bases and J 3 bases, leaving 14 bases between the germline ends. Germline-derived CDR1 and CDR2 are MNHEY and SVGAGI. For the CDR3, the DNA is TGTGCCAGCGGGGGGGACTGGGACAATCAGCCCCAGCATTTT. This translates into CASGGDWDNQPQHF.

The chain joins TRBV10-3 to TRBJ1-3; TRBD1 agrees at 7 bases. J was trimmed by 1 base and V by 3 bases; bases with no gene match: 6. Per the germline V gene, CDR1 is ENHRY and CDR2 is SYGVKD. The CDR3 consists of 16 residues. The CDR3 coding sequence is TGTGCCATCAGTGATAGTGGGACAGTTTCTGGAAACACCATATATTTT. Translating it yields CAISDSGTVSGNTIYF.

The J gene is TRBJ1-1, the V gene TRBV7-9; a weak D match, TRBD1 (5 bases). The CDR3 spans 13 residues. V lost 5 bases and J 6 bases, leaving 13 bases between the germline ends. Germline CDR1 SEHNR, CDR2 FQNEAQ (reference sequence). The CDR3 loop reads CASSTQDGAEAFF. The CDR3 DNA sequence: TGTGCCAGCAGCACACAGGATGGGGCTGAAGCTTTCTTT. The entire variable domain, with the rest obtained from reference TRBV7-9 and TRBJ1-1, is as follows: DTGVSQNPRHKITKRGQNVTFRCDPISEHNRLYWYRQTLGQGPEFLTYFQNEAQLEKSRLLSDRFSAERPKGSFSTLEIQRTEQGDSAMYLCASSTQDGAEAFFGQGTRLTVV.

The CDR3 DNA sequence: TGTGCCAGCAGCCCTTCCTGGGGGGGTGATGAGACCCAGTACTTC. Translating it yields CASSPSWGGDETQYF. The V gene is TRBV3-1 (or the pseudogene TRBV3-2), the J gene TRBJ2-5; 7 bases fit TRBD2. This CDR3 comprises 15 residues. Unmatched junction bases numbered 10, after V lost 4 bases and J lost 5 bases. Germline loops: CDR1 LGHDT, CDR2 YNNKEL (reference sequence).

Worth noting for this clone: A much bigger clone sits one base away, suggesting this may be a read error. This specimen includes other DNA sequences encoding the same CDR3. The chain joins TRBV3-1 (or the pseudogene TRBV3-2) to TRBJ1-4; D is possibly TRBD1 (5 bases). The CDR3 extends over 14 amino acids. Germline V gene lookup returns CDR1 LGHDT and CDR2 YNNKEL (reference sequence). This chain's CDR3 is CASSQSGINEKLFF. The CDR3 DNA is TGTGCCAGCAGCCAATCAGGGATCAATGAAAAATTGTTTTTT.

CDR3 amino acids: CASSLGRRPLQSGQPQHF. CDR3 DNA sequence: TGTGCCAGCAGCTTGGGAAGACGACCCTTACAGTCGGGACAGCCCCAGCATTTT. V gene TRBV5-5 combines with J gene TRBJ1-5; D is undetermined. The CDR3 sequence is 18 residues long. Germline V gene sequence: CDR1 SGHKS, CDR2 YYEKEE (reference sequence). Trimming left V 0 bases short and J 7 bases short, with 23 bases between. The whole variable domain, filled in from reference TRBV5-5 and TRBJ1-5, reads DAGVTQSPTHLIKTRGQQVTLRCSPISGHKSVSWYQQVLGQGPQFIFQYYEKEERGRGNFPDRFSARQFPNYSSELNVNALLLGDSALYLCASSLGRRPLQSGQPQHFGDGTRLSIL.

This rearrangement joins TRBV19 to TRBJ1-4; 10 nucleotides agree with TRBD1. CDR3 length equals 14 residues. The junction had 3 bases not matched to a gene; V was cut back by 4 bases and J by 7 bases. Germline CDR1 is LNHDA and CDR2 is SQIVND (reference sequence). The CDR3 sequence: CASSRDRGGEKLFF. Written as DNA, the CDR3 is TGTGCCAGTAGTAGGGACAGGGGTGGTGAAAAACTGTTTTTT.

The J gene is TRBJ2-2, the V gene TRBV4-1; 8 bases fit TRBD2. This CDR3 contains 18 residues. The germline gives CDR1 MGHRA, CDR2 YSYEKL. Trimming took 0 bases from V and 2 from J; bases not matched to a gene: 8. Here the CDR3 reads CASSQDLFGLANTGELFF. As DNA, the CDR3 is TGCGCCAGCAGCCAAGATCTTTTTGGACTAGCAAACACCGGGGAGCTGTTTTTT.